One and the same sample provided the 27 T cell receptor beta chains below, sequenced in a study of blood T cell repertoires in COVID-19. Assay used: immunoSEQ multiplex PCR; TCRdb lists only in-frame clones, some missing. The sample has 100,000 or so clones; around 92% are singletons. Sequenced: peripheral blood. The receptors derive from a man aged 50 or older with active COVID-19.

The genes are TRBV24-1 and TRBJ2-2; 8 bases align to TRBD2. V lost 5 bases to trimming and J lost 3 bases; unmatched junction nucleotides: 10. The CDR3 totals 17 residues. Germline V lookup: CDR1 KGHDR, CDR2 SFDVKD. The CDR3 protein is CATSAPRAGAYTGELFF. CDR3 nucleotide sequence: TGTGCCACCAGTGCTCCCCGAGCGGGGGCTTACACCGGGGAGCTGTTTTTT.

The chain couples TRBV10-3 to TRBJ2-3; 10 nucleotides match TRBD2. V lost 6 bases and J lost 6; bases outside the gene matches: 21. This CDR3 is 19 amino acids long. Germline V gives CDR1 ENHRY, CDR2 SYGVKD. The CDR3 nucleotides are TGTGCCATCAGACCGTTTTCACTAGCGGGGAGGTTGGATTCCGATACGCAGTATTTT. The encoded protein is CAIRPFSLAGRLDSDTQYF.

The CDR3 protein is CASSPQAGAVYNEQFF. The CDR3 DNA is TGTGCCAGCTCACCACAAGCGGGAGCGGTCTACAATGAGCAGTTCTTC. The J gene is TRBJ2-1, the V gene TRBV18; 8 bases fit TRBD2. This CDR3 has 16 residues. J lost 3 bases, V lost 1 base, and 5 bases had no gene match. In germline, CDR1 is KGHSH, CDR2 LQKENI.

This chain joins TRBV2 and TRBJ1-1, with 9 bases lining up with TRBD1. Germline V gives CDR1 SNHLY, CDR2 FYNNEI. This CDR3 comprises 15 residues. After removal of 7 bases from V and 7 bases from J, the junction contained 13 bases not matched to a gene. CDR3 nucleotide sequence: TGTGCCAGCATGGCTCGCGGGACAGGGTTGGGTGAAGCTTTCTTT. Its translation: CASMARGTGLGEAFF.

This clone was seen once. The genes are TRBV10-3 and TRBJ2-2; D uncertain. CDR1 is ENHRY and CDR2 is SYGVKD in the germline V gene. V gave up 4 bases and J gave up 6 bases, with 18 bases separating them. The length of the CDR3 is 16 residues. The CDR3 DNA reads TGTGCCATCAGTGCGAGTAATGCACCCCTAGCCGGGGAGCTGTTTTTT. Amino acid sequence: CAISASNAPLAGELFF.

The rearrangement joins TRBV9 to TRBJ2-1; 7 bases are a match to TRBD2. The CDR3 extends over 15 amino acids. Germline CDR1 SGDLS, CDR2 YYNGEE. Unmatched junction bases numbered 4, after V lost 0 bases and J lost 4 bases. DNA for the CDR3: TGTGCCAGCAGCGTAGGGCCTAGCGGATACAATGAGCAGTTCTTC. Its protein product is CASSVGPSGYNEQFF.

This chain joins TRBV28 and TRBJ2-1; possible D gene TRBD2, 6 bases. Per germline, CDR1 MDHEN and CDR2 SYDVKM. Between the trimmed V and J ends, which lost 3 bases and 5 bases, there was a span of 8 bases. The CDR3 consists of 13 residues. The CDR3 is CASSFSGNNEQFF. The CDR3 nucleotides are TGTGCCAGCAGTTTTAGCGGAAACAATGAGCAGTTCTTC.

The chain recombines TRBV2 with TRBJ1-1; 8 bases match TRBD1. The length of the CDR3 is 15 residues. The junction had 4 bases not matched to a gene; V was cut back by 4 bases and J by 0 bases. Germline values: CDR1 SNHLY, CDR2 FYNNEI. Here the CDR3 reads CASSVQGVMNTEAFF. In nucleotides, the CDR3 is TGTGCCAGCAGTGTACAGGGGGTTATGAACACTGAAGCTTTCTTT.

The gene calls are TRBV7-9 and TRBJ1-1; D unresolved. Germline V gene lookup returns CDR1 SEHNR and CDR2 FQNEAQ (reference sequence). The CDR3 runs to 13 residues. V was trimmed by 5 bases and J by 0 bases, leaving 7 bases between them. This chain's CDR3 is CASSLSVNTEAFF. CDR3 in DNA: TGTGCCAGCAGCCTTTCTGTGAACACTGAAGCTTTCTTT.

J is TRBJ1-2 and V is TRBV14, with D perhaps TRBD1 (6 bases). The CDR3 spans 15 residues. The germline V gene has CDR1 SGHDN and CDR2 FVKESK. V dropped 0 bases and J dropped 4 bases, with 12 bases sitting between them. CDR3 loop: CASSQDLDSPYGYTF. Written as DNA, the CDR3 is TGTGCCAGCAGCCAAGATCTGGACAGTCCCTATGGCTACACCTTC.

The chain combines TRBV5-1 with TRBJ2-3; no reliable D call. The CDR3 totals 13 residues. Germline CDR1 SGHRS, CDR2 YFSETQ. Deletions cut 2 bases from V and 5 bases from J, with 9 bases between. Written as DNA, the CDR3 is TGCGCCAGCAGCTTCACTCGAGGAGATACGCAGTATTTT. This translates into CASSFTRGDTQYF.

The rearrangement links TRBV29-1 to TRBJ2-6; 13 bases are a match to TRBD2. This CDR3 has 16 residues. V shed 5 bases and J 1 base; nucleotides not matched to a gene: 2. The germline CDR1 and CDR2 sequences are SQVTM and ANQGSEA. The CDR3 protein is CSVRTSGSSGANVLTF. The CDR3 DNA is TGCAGCGTTCGGACTAGCGGGAGTTCTGGGGCCAACGTCCTGACTTTC.

This CDR3 is CASSSRDSIPTEAFF. The DNA of the CDR3 is TGTGCCAGCAGCTCTAGAGACAGTATCCCCACTGAAGCTTTCTTT. The J gene is TRBJ1-1, the V gene TRBV7-9; possible D gene TRBD1, 5 bases. Deletions cut 4 bases from V and 4 bases from J, with 16 bases between. The CDR3 consists of 15 residues. Per germline, CDR1 SEHNR and CDR2 FQNEAQ (reference sequence). The whole variable domain, remainder taken from reference TRBV7-9 and TRBJ1-1, is DTGVSQNPRHKITKRGQNVTFRCDPISEHNRLYWYRQTLGQGPEFLTYFQNEAQLEKSRLLSDRFSAERPKGSFSTLEIQRTEQGDSAMYLCASSSRDSIPTEAFFGQGTRLTVV.

This chain connects TRBV10-2 to TRBJ2-3, with D perhaps matching TRBD2 (5 bases). This CDR3 contains 15 residues. The V end lost 6 bases, the J end lost 5 bases, and 18 bases lay between the germline ends. In germline, CDR1 is WSHSY, CDR2 SAAADI. The CDR3 loop reads CASRTPGLTKDTQYF. The CDR3 DNA reads TGCGCCAGCAGGACCCCGGGATTAACTAAAGATACGCAGTATTTT.

The chain links TRBV7-8 to TRBJ1-1; no clear D. The V and J ends lost 0 bases and 1 base respectively, with 24 bases between them. This CDR3 contains 20 residues. Germline V CDR1 and CDR2: SGHVS, FQNEAQ. The CDR3 region has the DNA TGTGCCAGCAGCTTAGCCCGGGTCGATCCTTTTCGGTCGCCGAACACTGAAGCTTTCTTT. Encoded protein: CASSLARVDPFRSPNTEAFF.

The chain carries TRBV19 and TRBJ2-7; 7 nucleotides match TRBD2. Germline lookup yields CDR1 LNHDA and CDR2 SQIVND (reference sequence). The CDR3 runs 11 residues. J was trimmed by 7 bases and V by 3 bases; bases with no gene match: 0. In nucleotides, the CDR3 is TGTGCCAGTAGTATCGGGAGGGAGCAGTACTTC. Amino acids: CASSIGREQYF. Supplemented by reference TRBV19 and TRBJ2-7, the full variable domain reads DGGITQSPKYLFRKEGQNVTLSCEQNLNHDAMYWYRQDPGQGLRLIYYSQIVNDFQKGDIAEGYSVSREKKESFPLTVTSAQKNPTAFYLCASSIGREQYFGPGTRLTVT.

The V gene is TRBV7-9, the J gene TRBJ2-1; 10 nucleotides align to TRBD2. This CDR3 contains 16 residues. Germline CDR1 reads SEHNR; CDR2 reads FQNEAQ (reference sequence). Unmatched junction bases numbered 13, after V lost 4 bases and J lost 10 bases. This CDR3 reads CASSSYSPAGGHEQFF. CDR3 sequence (DNA): TGTGCCAGCAGCTCTTATTCCCCAGCGGGAGGGCACGAGCAGTTCTTC.

This clone was seen just once. The chain has TRBV3-1 (or the pseudogene TRBV3-2) and TRBJ2-1, with 10 bases fitting TRBD2. The junction had 3 bases not matched to a gene; V was cut back by 1 base and J by 0 bases. Germline CDR1 is LGHDT and CDR2 is YNNKEL (reference sequence). The CDR3 extends over 17 amino acids. DNA of the CDR3: TGTGCCAGCAGCCAAGGAGCGGGAGGGCCCTCCTACAATGAGCAGTTCTTC. Translating it yields CASSQGAGGPSYNEQFF.

J is TRBJ2-5 and V is TRBV5-4; D perhaps matches TRBD1 (6 bases). CDR3 length: 14 residues. Germline CDR1 is SGHNT and CDR2 is YYREEE (reference sequence). The V gene lost 4 bases and the J gene lost 2 bases, with 12 bases spanning the gap. The CDR3 DNA is TGTGCCAGCAGCGTCGGACAGAGACAAGAGACCCAGTACTTC. Residues: CASSVGQRQETQYF.

This chain connects TRBV6-5 to TRBJ1-1, with D perhaps matching TRBD1 (5 bases). Trimming left V 0 bases short and J 5 bases short, with 13 bases between. Germline values: CDR1 MNHEY, CDR2 SVGAGI. The length of the CDR3 is 15 residues. The CDR3 sequence is CASSYSGKGPTEAFF. The CDR3 DNA follows: TGTGCCAGCAGTTACTCGGGAAAGGGGCCAACTGAAGCTTTCTTT.

V usage is TRBV28 and J usage is TRBJ2-5; TRBD1 aligns across 9 bases. The V gene end was trimmed by 4 bases and the J gene end by 3 bases; junction bases not matched to a gene: 6. The CDR3 is 15 residues long. The V gene's germline CDR1 is MDHEN and CDR2 SYDVKM. The CDR3: CASSSGGQGEETQYF. The CDR3 DNA reads as TGTGCCAGCAGTTCAGGGGGACAGGGAGAAGAGACCCAGTACTTC.

The rearrangement joins TRBV7-3 to TRBJ2-1; TRBD2 might be the D (5 bases). This CDR3 has 14 residues. Trimming left V 1 base short and J 7 bases short, with 11 bases between. Germline-derived CDR1 and CDR2 are SGHTA and FQGTGA. CDR3 coding DNA: TGTGCCAGCAGCTTAATACCTCTAGCAAATGAGCAGTTCTTC. Its protein is CASSLIPLANEQFF.

The chain couples TRBV12-3 or TRBV12-4 to TRBJ2-3, with TRBD2 matching over 9 bases. V shed 6 bases and J 11 bases; nucleotides not matched to a gene: 6. CDR3 length: 12 amino acids. The CDR3 DNA reads as TGTGCCAGCAGCATTAGCGGGAGTGAGCAGTATTTT. Encoded protein: CASSISGSEQYF.

The sample holds a few counts of this clone. The genes are TRBV27 and TRBJ1-2; TRBD1 might be the D (6 bases). The germline gives CDR1 MNHEY, CDR2 SMNVEV (reference sequence). The CDR3 is 12 amino acids. Trimming stripped 6 bases from V and 4 bases from J, with 9 bases between. The CDR3 DNA follows: TGTGCCAGCAGACAGGGATCCTATGGCTACACCTTC. Translated: CASRQGSYGYTF.

The V and J genes are TRBV7-3 and TRBJ2-3; the match to TRBD2 covers 8 bases. CDR3 length: 17 residues. V was clipped by 0 bases and J by 3 bases; unmatched bases: 8. Germline V CDR1 and CDR2: SGHTA, FQGTGA. The CDR3 nucleotides read TGTGCCAGCAGCTTAACGGGCAGCGGGAGAGGGACAGATACGCAGTATTTT. This sequence encodes CASSLTGSGRGTDTQYF.

The rearrangement joins TRBV11-2 to TRBJ2-1; TRBD2 agrees at 8 bases. The CDR3 contains 15 residues. Germline lookup yields CDR1 SGHAT and CDR2 FQNNGV. With V trimmed by 7 bases and J by 3 bases, 8 bases remained unmatched. The CDR3 nucleotides read TGTGCCAGCACCAGGGAGCGGGGGCTCTACAATGAGCAGTTCTTC. This gives the protein CASTRERGLYNEQFF.

The CDR3 DNA sequence: TGTGCCAGCAGCGTCTCGGGGTATGAGCAGTTCTTC. It yields the protein CASSVSGYEQFF. The chain links TRBV28 to TRBJ2-1; a weak D match, TRBD2 (5 bases). This CDR3 is 12 amino acids long. Germline V lookup: CDR1 MDHEN, CDR2 SYDVKM. V lost 6 bases and J lost 8, with 11 bases in between.